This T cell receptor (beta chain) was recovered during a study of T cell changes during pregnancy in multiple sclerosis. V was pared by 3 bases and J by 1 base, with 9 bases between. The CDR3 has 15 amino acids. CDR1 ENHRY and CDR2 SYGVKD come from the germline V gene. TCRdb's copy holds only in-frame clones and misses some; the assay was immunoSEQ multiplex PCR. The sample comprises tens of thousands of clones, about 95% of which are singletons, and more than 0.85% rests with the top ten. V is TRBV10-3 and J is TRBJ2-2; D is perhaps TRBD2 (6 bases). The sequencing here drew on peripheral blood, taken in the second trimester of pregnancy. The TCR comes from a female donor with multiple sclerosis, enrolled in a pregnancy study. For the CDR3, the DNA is TGTGCCATCAGTGATGGGACTGTGAACACCGGGGAGCTGTTTTTT. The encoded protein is CAISDGTVNTGELFF.